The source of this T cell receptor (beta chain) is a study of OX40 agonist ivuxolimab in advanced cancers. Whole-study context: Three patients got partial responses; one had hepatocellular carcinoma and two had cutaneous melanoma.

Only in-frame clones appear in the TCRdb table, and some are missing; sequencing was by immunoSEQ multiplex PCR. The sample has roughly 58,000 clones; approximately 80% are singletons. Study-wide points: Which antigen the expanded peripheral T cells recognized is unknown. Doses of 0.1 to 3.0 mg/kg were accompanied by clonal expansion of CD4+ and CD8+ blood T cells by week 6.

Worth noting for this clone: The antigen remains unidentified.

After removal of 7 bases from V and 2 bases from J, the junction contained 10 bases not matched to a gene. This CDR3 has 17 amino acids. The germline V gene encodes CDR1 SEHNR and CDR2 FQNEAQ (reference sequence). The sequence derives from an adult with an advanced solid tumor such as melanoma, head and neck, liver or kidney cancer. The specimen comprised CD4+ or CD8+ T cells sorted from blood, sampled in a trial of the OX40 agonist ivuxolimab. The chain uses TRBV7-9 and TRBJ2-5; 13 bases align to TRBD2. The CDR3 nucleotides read TGTGCCAGCACCCCACTAGCGGGAGGGCCCTTTCAAGAGACCCAGTACTTC. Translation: CASTPLAGGPFQETQYF.